The entry below describes one TCR beta chain. Generated by immunoSEQ multiplex PCR, the TCRdb table keeps only in-frame clones and is missing some. The table has 75,000 to 100,000 clones, 92% seen once. The data were obtained in a study of T cell changes during pregnancy in multiple sclerosis. The germline V gene has CDR1 SGDLS and CDR2 YYNGEE. V was shortened by 2 bases and J by 1 base, with 9 bases between the two germline ends. The CDR3 contains 15 residues. This TCR was sampled from a female donor in good health, enrolled as a control in a pregnancy study. The starting material was peripheral blood, obtained after pregnancy. The chain uses TRBV9 and TRBJ2-2; maybe TRBD2 (6 bases). This CDR3 is CASSVEGKNTGELFF. Here the CDR3 DNA reads TGTGCCAGCAGCGTGGAGGGGAAGAACACCGGGGAGCTGTTTTTT.